This T cell receptor delta chain emerged from a study of gammadelta T cells in human blood. Per the germline V gene, CDR1 is GEAIGNYY and CDR2 is EKD. The germline V and J ends were trimmed by 0 bases and 1 base, with 11 bases remaining between them. The CDR3 runs to 15 residues. As regards this clone: Its antigen is as yet unknown. Given a far larger clone just one base away, this is likely a sequencing read error.

Findings and caveats of the study: Microbial exposure reportedly appeared to drive polyclonal expansion of innate gamma-delta T cells right after birth.

TCRdb re-called the RT-PCR reads with CATT. This sample has 650 to 950 delta-chain clones, with approximately 30% found just once. This sequence was found in a human donor. The gene calls are TRDV2 and TRDJ1; D gene ambiguous. Here the J gene was assigned by germline matching of the DNA, as TCRdb has none. The sample was Vgamma9Vdelta2 gamma-delta T cells from infant blood. The CDR3 region has the DNA TGTGCCTGTGACACCCGTACTGATCGCACCGATAAACTCATCTTT. This gives the protein CACDTRTDRTDKLIF.